This TCR beta chain derives from a study of cytomegalovirus exposure and HLA in healthy donors. Study-level background: Researchers previously reported finding roughly 120 million unique TCR beta sequences from approximately 190 million T cells. Study-wide findings and caveats: Earlier results showed most TCR beta V segments being productive about 87% or about 30% of the time. TCR beta V- and J-gene trimming was later associated with a missense DCLRE1C variant.

Primers: 60 Vbeta forward and 13 Jbeta reverse. The method was immunoSEQ multiplex PCR; TCRdb's version includes in-frame clones alone and lacks a portion of them. Among some 85,000 clones listed, around 79% were seen once. V was pared by 8 bases and J by 2 bases, with 9 bases between. The CDR3 has 13 amino acids. Germline-derived CDR1 and CDR2 are MDHEN and SYDVKM. On this clone itself: Its antigen is unidentified.

The sample comprised PBMCs. This chain connects TRBV28 to TRBJ1-4, with D possibly matching TRBD1 (5 bases). This receptor was identified in a woman aged 40 to 50 in good health and CMV-seropositive. Written as DNA, the CDR3 is TGTGCCAGCCGGGGGGTGACTAATGAAAAACTGTTTTTT. It encodes CASRGVTNEKLFF.